This T cell receptor (beta chain) was sequenced in a study of response to subunit inactivated influenza vaccine. One entry per CDR3 protein, called by TCRdb with MiXCR from the RT-PCR reads. The table includes hundreds of thousands of distinct CDR3 sequences, 11% to 15% detected once. There are 13 residues in the CDR3. Germline V gene sequence: CDR1 SGHTA, CDR2 FQGNSA. The V gene lost 1 base and the J gene lost 8 bases, with 11 bases spanning the gap. About this clonotype: Its antigen is unidentified.

Study results and caveats: Authors suggested few new T cells are recruited by each seasonal influenza vaccination.

The receptor comes from a man in his fifties who received an inactivated influenza vaccine. The rearrangement joins TRBV7-2 to TRBJ1-2, with D possibly being TRBD1 (6 bases). Sequenced material: PBMCs from blood, taken less than 15 days before vaccination. DNA of the CDR3: TGTGCCAGCAGCTTAGGACGGGGGCGAGGCTACACCTTC. Its translation: CASSLGRGRGYTF.